This record looks at one TCR beta chain sequence and its context. The protocol was immunoSEQ multiplex PCR, while the TCRdb copy is restricted to in-frame clones and leaves out a portion. This table has 150,000 or so clones, about 79% appearing once. The data derive from a study of blood T cell repertoires in COVID-19. In the study overall: Sources were T cells, B-cell-depleted T cells, or PBMCs; the material itself was cDNA or gDNA.

Germline CDR1 SEHNR, CDR2 FQNEAQ (reference sequence). The V and J ends lost 1 base and 4 bases respectively, with 11 bases between them. The CDR3 totals 15 residues. The rearrangement uses TRBV7-9 and TRBJ1-3; D gene uncertain. The specimen sequenced was PBMCs or T cells enriched from blood (not recorded which). The TCR comes from a woman in her forties or fifties who had recovered from COVID-19. CDR3 coding DNA: TGTGCCAGCAGCTTAGTGACGGGGAAAGGAAACACCATATATTTT. Protein: CASSLVTGKGNTIYF.